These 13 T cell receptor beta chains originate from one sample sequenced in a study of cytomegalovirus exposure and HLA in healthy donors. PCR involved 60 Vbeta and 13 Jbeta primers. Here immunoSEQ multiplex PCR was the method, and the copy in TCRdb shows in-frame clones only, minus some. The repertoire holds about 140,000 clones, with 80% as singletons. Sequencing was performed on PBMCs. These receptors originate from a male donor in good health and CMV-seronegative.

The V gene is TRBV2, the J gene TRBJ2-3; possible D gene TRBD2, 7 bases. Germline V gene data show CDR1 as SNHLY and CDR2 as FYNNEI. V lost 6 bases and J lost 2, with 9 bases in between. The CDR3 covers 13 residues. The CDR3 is CASRGGATDTQYF. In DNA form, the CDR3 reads TGTGCCAGCAGGGGGGGGGCCACAGATACGCAGTATTTT.

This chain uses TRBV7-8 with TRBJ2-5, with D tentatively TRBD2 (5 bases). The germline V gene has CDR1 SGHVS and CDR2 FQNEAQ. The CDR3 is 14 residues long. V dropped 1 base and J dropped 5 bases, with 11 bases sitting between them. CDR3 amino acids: CASSLGGSGETQYF. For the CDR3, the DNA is TGTGCCAGCAGCTTAGGCGGGTCGGGGGAGACCCAGTACTTC.

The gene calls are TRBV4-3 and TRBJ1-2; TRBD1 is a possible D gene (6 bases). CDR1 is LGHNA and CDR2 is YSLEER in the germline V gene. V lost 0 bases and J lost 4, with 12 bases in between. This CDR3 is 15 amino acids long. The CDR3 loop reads CASSQDAGAVYGYTF. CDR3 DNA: TGCGCCAGCAGCCAAGATGCAGGGGCAGTCTATGGCTACACCTTC.

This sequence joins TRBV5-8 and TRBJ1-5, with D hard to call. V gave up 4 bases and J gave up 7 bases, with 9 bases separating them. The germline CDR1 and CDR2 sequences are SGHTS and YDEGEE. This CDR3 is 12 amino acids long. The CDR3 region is CASSRQAQPQHF. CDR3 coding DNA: TGTGCCAGCAGCCGTCAAGCCCAGCCCCAGCATTTT.

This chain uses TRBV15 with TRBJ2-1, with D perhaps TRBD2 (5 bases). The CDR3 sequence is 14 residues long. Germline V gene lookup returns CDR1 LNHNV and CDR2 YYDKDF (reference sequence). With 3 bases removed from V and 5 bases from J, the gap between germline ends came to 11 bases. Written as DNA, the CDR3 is TGTGCCACCAGCAGGTTCCCGGGGAACAATGAGCAGTTCTTC. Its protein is CATSRFPGNNEQFF.

CDR3 residues: CASSLAPGLAGDTDTQYF. In DNA form, the CDR3 reads TGTGCCAGCAGCTTAGCCCCGGGACTAGCGGGGGACACAGATACGCAGTATTTT. J is TRBJ2-3 and V is TRBV7-2; 14 bases map to TRBD2. Losses at the gene ends were 0 bases for V and 2 bases for J; bases not matched to a gene: 4. CDR3 length equals 18 residues. Germline V lookup: CDR1 SGHTA, CDR2 FQGNSA.

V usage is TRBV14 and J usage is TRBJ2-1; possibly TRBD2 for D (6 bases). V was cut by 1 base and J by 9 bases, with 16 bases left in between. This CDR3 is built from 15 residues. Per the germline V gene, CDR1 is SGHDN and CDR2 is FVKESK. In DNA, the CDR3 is TGTGCCAGCAGCCAAGTATTAACCGGGGGAAGTGAGCAGTTCTTC. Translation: CASSQVLTGGSEQFF.

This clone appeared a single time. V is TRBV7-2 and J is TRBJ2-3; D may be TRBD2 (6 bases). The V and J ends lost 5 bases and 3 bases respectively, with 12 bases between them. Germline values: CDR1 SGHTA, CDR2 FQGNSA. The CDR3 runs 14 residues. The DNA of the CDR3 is TGTGCCAGCAGCCAGGTGGGGGGAACAGATACGCAGTATTTT. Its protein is CASSQVGGTDTQYF. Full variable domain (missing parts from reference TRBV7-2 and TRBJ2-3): GAGVSQSPSNKVTEKGKDVELRCDPISGHTALYWYRQSLGQGLEFLIYFQGNSAPDKSGLPSDRFSAERTGGSVSTLTIQRTQQEDSAVYLCASSQVGGTDTQYFGPGTRLTVL.

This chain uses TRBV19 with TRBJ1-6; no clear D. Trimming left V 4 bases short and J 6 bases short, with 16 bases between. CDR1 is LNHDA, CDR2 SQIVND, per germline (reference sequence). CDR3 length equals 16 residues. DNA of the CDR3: TGTGCCAGTAGTAGGGTGGAGGCTCGGAGTAATTCACCCCTCCACTTT. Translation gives CASSRVEARSNSPLHF.

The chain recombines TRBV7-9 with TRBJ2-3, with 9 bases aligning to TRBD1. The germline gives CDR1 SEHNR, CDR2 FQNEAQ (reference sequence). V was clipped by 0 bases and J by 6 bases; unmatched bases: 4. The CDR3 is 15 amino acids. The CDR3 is CASSLATGGWDTQYF. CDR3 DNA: TGTGCCAGCAGCTTAGCTACAGGGGGCTGGGATACGCAGTATTTT.

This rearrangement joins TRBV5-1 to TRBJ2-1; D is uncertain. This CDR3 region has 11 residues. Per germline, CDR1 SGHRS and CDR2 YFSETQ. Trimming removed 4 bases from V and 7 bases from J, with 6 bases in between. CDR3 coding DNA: TGCGCCAGCAGCCTCTTAAATGAGCAGTTCTTC. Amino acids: CASSLLNEQFF. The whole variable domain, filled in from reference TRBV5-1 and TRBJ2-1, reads KAGVTQTPRYLIKTRGQQVTLSCSPISGHRSVSWYQQTPGQGLQFLFEYFSETQRNKGNFPGRFSGRQFSNSRSEMNVSTLELGDSALYLCASSLLNEQFFGPGTRLTVL.

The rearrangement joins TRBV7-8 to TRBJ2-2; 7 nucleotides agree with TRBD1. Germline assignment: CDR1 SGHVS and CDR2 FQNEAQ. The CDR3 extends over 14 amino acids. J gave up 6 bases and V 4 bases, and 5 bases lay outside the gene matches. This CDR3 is CASSSLDRAGELFF. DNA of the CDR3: TGTGCCAGCAGCTCTTTAGACAGGGCCGGGGAGCTGTTTTTT.

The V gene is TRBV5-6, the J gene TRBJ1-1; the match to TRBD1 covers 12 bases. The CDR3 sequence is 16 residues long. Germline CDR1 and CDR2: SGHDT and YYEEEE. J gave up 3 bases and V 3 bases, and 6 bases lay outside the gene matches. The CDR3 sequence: CASSSGTGGADTEAFF. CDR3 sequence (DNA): TGTGCCAGCAGCTCAGGGACAGGGGGCGCTGACACTGAAGCTTTCTTT.